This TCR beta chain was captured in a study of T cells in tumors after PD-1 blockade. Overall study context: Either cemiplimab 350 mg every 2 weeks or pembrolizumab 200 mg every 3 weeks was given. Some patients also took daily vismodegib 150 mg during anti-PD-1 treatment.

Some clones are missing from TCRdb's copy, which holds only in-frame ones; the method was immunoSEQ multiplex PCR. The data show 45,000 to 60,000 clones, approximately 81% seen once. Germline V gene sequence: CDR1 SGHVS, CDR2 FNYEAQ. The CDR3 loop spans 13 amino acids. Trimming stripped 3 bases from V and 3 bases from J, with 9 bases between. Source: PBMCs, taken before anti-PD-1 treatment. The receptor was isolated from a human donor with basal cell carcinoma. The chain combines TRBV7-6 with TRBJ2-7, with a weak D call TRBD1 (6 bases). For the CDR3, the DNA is TGTGCCAGCAGCTTCGGACAGCGCTACGAGCAGTACTTC. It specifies CASSFGQRYEQYF.